This T cell receptor beta chain was found in a study of blood T cell repertoires in COVID-19. V lost 0 bases, J lost 8 bases, and 8 bases lay in between. Germline V CDR1 and CDR2: SGHRS, YFSETQ. This CDR3 is 13 amino acids long. The method was immunoSEQ multiplex PCR; TCRdb's version includes in-frame clones alone and lacks a portion of them. Of 300,000 or so clones in the sample, roughly 90% were seen once. This clonotype was sampled from a man younger than 35 who had recovered from COVID-19. The chain uses TRBV5-1 and TRBJ1-4; D perhaps matches TRBD1 (6 bases). Sequencing was carried out using peripheral blood. The CDR3 spells CASSLAGEEKLFF. The CDR3 nucleotides are TGCGCCAGCAGCTTGGCAGGGGAAGAAAAACTGTTTTTT.